Detailed here is one T cell receptor (beta chain). Antigen: not known. The CDR3 sequence is 14 residues long. Trimming stripped 6 bases from V and 6 bases from J, with 16 bases between. Germline lookup yields CDR1 MNHEY and CDR2 SVGAGI. The data derive from a study of T cell responses to AZD1222 COVID-19 vaccine. Study outcomes and limitations: Epitopes outside B.1.351 and B.1.1.7 mutated regions reportedly drew nearly half of spike TCRs.

Some clones are missing from TCRdb's copy, which holds only in-frame ones; the method was immunoSEQ multiplex PCR. The top ten hold roughly 4.3% of the sample, which has about 83,000 clones, 85% to 90% seen once. The TCR sequence derives from an adult in good health. The source was peripheral blood, collected on day 0 of MenACWY control vaccination. The J gene is TRBJ2-3, the V gene TRBV6-5, with D perhaps TRBD1 or TRBD2 (5 bases each). The CDR3 DNA follows: TGTGCCAGCAGCCTCAATAGGGGAGCGGATACGCAGTATTTT. Its protein is CASSLNRGADTQYF.